This T cell receptor (beta chain) was retrieved from a study of blood T cell repertoires in COVID-19. At the level of the study: The samples span acute and convalescent COVID-19 from the United States, Italy and Spain. PBMCs, B-cell-depleted T cells, or T cells were the source of the cDNA or gDNA that made up the material.

Trimming removed 6 bases from V and 7 bases from J, with 19 bases in between. This CDR3 has 14 amino acids. The germline gives CDR1 MNHNY, CDR2 SVGAGI (reference sequence). As originally analysed: The assay estimated nucleated cells by amplifying reference gene primers. The repertoire was sequenced with immunoSEQ multiplex PCR; TCRdb's copy has only in-frame clones and lacks some. V and J calls and clone size are those listed in that table; D and trimming were worked out from the DNA. The sample has roughly 70,000 clones, about 70% seen once. Sequencing was done on a sample of peripheral blood. This receptor was obtained from a woman in her 70s with acute or convalescent COVID-19. V and J are TRBV6-6 and TRBJ2-7; D remains ambiguous. CDR3 residues: CASSQTAPPVEQYF. The CDR3 DNA reads TGTGCCAGCAGCCAAACAGCCCCCCCCGTTGAGCAGTACTTC.